These 23 T cell receptor beta chains originate from one sample sequenced in a study of graft-versus-host responses after intestinal transplantation. Sequencing used immunoSEQ multiplex PCR; TCRdb keeps in-frame clones, though not all of them. The sample carries some 87,000 clones, around 93% recorded once. These receptors have no identified antigens. The specimen comprised unstimulated CD8+ T cells sorted from spleen or lymph node cells, sampled before transplant. Receptor source: a human donor who was the organ donor for an intestinal transplant.

This chain uses TRBV19 with TRBJ2-1, with TRBD1 matching over 8 bases. The CDR3 has 15 residues. Per germline, CDR1 LNHDA and CDR2 SQIVND (reference sequence). The J segment lost 6 bases and the V segment lost 5 bases, leaving 9 bases of the junction unmatched. DNA for the CDR3: TGTGCCAGTAGTCCCGACAGGGGTTTGGGCAATGAGCAGTTCTTC. Translating gives CASSPDRGLGNEQFF.

This clone was found once. The chain uses TRBV10-3 and TRBJ2-1, with D possibly matching TRBD2 (5 bases). The CDR3 sequence is 13 residues long. V lost 0 bases to trimming and J lost 5 bases, with 5 bases between them. Germline CDR1 and CDR2: ENHRY and SYGVKD. The DNA of the CDR3 is TGTGCCATCAGTGAGTCGAGGGACAATGAGCAGTTCTTC. Translating it yields CAISESRDNEQFF.

The genes are TRBV29-1 and TRBJ2-7, with 7 bases aligning to TRBD2. Germline loops: CDR1 SQVTM, CDR2 ANQGSEA. Losses at the gene ends were 7 bases for V and 0 bases for J; bases not matched to a gene: 3. The CDR3 runs to 12 residues. The CDR3 coding sequence is TGCAGCGCCAGCGGGATCTCCTACGAGCAGTACTTC. Its translation: CSASGISYEQYF.

The V gene is TRBV18, the J gene TRBJ1-2; D may be TRBD1 (5 bases). Germline V gene lookup returns CDR1 KGHSH and CDR2 LQKENI. CDR3 length equals 14 residues. With 6 bases removed from V and 6 bases from J, the gap between germline ends came to 17 bases. The CDR3 region is CASSPRGGGDGYTF. Written as DNA, the CDR3 is TGTGCCAGCTCCCCCCGGGGGGGAGGGGATGGCTACACCTTC.

The V call is TRBV15, the J call TRBJ1-5, with a tentative D call TRBD1 (6 bases). V was clipped by 6 bases and J by 10 bases, with 16 bases between them. The CDR3 is 13 amino acids. CDR1 LNHNV and CDR2 YYDKDF come from the germline V gene (reference sequence). CDR3 nucleotide sequence: TGTGCCACCAGAAACCCCCCCGGGACACCCCAGCATTTT. Translating gives CATRNPPGTPQHF.

J is TRBJ1-5 and V is TRBV4-2; weak D call: TRBD1 (5 bases). Germline V lookup: CDR1 LGHNA, CDR2 YNFKEQ. V shed 0 bases and J shed 7 bases, with 16 bases lying between them. The CDR3 extends over 16 amino acids. CDR3 region: CASSQEYGQMIQPQHF. In DNA form, the CDR3 reads TGTGCCAGCAGCCAAGAGTATGGACAAATGATACAGCCCCAGCATTTT.

J is TRBJ2-1 and V is TRBV5-4; 11 nucleotides align to TRBD1. Germline CDR1 reads SGHNT; CDR2 reads YYREEE (reference sequence). Trimming cost V 5 bases and J 7 bases; bases outside gene matches: 5. CDR3 size: 14 residues. The CDR3 is CASSHGTGGNEQFF. CDR3 sequence (DNA): TGTGCCAGCAGTCATGGGACAGGGGGTAATGAGCAGTTCTTC.

The chain combines TRBV19 with TRBJ2-1; 10 nucleotides agree with TRBD2. The length of the CDR3 is 16 residues. CDR1 is LNHDA, CDR2 SQIVND, per germline (reference sequence). The ends lost 4 bases at V and 1 base at J; junction bases unmatched: 4. As DNA, the CDR3 is TGTGCCAGTAGTAAGTTAGCGGGGGGTTCCTACAATGAGCAGTTCTTC. Residues: CASSKLAGGSYNEQFF. The full variable domain, with the rest looked up from reference TRBV19 and TRBJ2-1, is DGGITQSPKYLFRKEGQNVTLSCEQNLNHDAMYWYRQDPGQGLRLIYYSQIVNDFQKGDIAEGYSVSREKKESFPLTVTSAQKNPTAFYLCASSKLAGGSYNEQFFGPGTRLTVL.

V is TRBV4-2 and J is TRBJ2-7; D not resolved. CDR1 and CDR2 (germline): LGHNA, YNFKEQ. V lost 1 base to trimming and J lost 2 bases, with 9 bases between them. This CDR3 is 14 amino acids long. The CDR3 coding sequence is TGTGCCAGCAGCCAAGGTGGCCCCGCCTACGAGCAGTACTTC. This sequence encodes CASSQGGPAYEQYF.

The chain employs TRBV7-9 and TRBJ2-5; maybe TRBD1 (6 bases). The CDR3 runs 15 residues. Germline V lookup: CDR1 SEHNR, CDR2 FQNEAQ (reference sequence). V lost 7 bases to trimming and J lost 5 bases, with 20 bases between them. The CDR3: CASNTVGNRVETQYF. DNA of the CDR3: TGTGCCAGCAACACGGTCGGGAACAGGGTGGAGACCCAGTACTTC.

The V call is TRBV5-1, the J call TRBJ2-3; TRBD1 agrees at 7 bases. The junction had 6 bases not matched to a gene; V was cut back by 7 bases and J by 7 bases. Germline V lookup: CDR1 SGHRS, CDR2 YFSETQ. CDR3 length: 12 residues. CDR3 residues: CASRTTGNTQYF. CDR3 bases: TGCGCCAGCCGCACGACAGGGAATACGCAGTATTTT. The full variable domain, completed using reference TRBV5-1 and TRBJ2-3, is KAGVTQTPRYLIKTRGQQVTLSCSPISGHRSVSWYQQTPGQGLQFLFEYFSETQRNKGNFPGRFSGRQFSNSRSEMNVSTLELGDSALYLCASRTTGNTQYFGPGTRLTVL.

The V gene is TRBV28, the J gene TRBJ1-1, with TRBD1 identical over 10 bases. V dropped 6 bases and J dropped 4; count of bases not matched to a gene: 5. Germline lookup yields CDR1 MDHEN and CDR2 SYDVKM. The CDR3 spans 14 residues. CDR3 coding DNA: TGTGCCAGCAGCAGACAGGGGGCACTCACTGAAGCTTTCTTT. Translating it yields CASSRQGALTEAFF.

The genes are TRBV7-9 and TRBJ2-5; no definite D call. The CDR3 consists of 13 residues. V was pared by 1 base and J by 5 bases, with 8 bases between. Germline CDR1 and CDR2: SEHNR and FQNEAQ (reference sequence). CDR3 sequence: CASSLVVEETQYF. The CDR3 nucleotides are TGTGCCAGCAGCTTAGTCGTTGAGGAGACCCAGTACTTC.

V is TRBV15 and J is TRBJ1-4, with D unresolved. Germline V CDR1 and CDR2: LNHNV, YYDKDF (reference sequence). This CDR3 region has 13 residues. V lost 5 bases and J 12 bases, leaving 16 bases between the germline ends. CDR3: CATSVAHHVQLFF. The CDR3 DNA is TGTGCCACCAGCGTGGCCCACCATGTTCAACTGTTTTTT.

This clone has a handful of counts. The chain recombines TRBV4-1 with TRBJ2-7, with TRBD2 matching over 9 bases. Per the germline V gene, CDR1 is MGHRA and CDR2 is YSYEKL. V trimming: 0 bases; J trimming: 0 bases; junction bases outside the gene matches: 3. The CDR3 consists of 16 residues. As DNA, the CDR3 is TGCGCCAGCAGCCAAGAAGCGGGGGGAAGCTCCTACGAGCAGTACTTC. Translation: CASSQEAGGSSYEQYF.

The chain couples TRBV4-1 to TRBJ1-5; D ambiguous. Trimming took 5 bases from V and 0 from J, leaving 11 bases between them. Per germline, CDR1 MGHRA and CDR2 YSYEKL. CDR3 size: 15 residues. CDR3 sequence reads: CASSALWYSNQPQHF. The CDR3, as DNA: TGCGCCAGCAGCGCACTTTGGTATAGCAATCAGCCCCAGCATTTT.

This clone came up a few times. This sequence joins TRBV7-9 and TRBJ1-3; TRBD1 might be the D (6 bases). The CDR3 is 17 residues long. Germline CDR1 reads SEHNR; CDR2 reads FQNEAQ (reference sequence). Trimming left V 5 bases short and J 0 bases short, with 17 bases between. The CDR3 DNA reads TGTGCCAGCAGCCCTCCCCGACAGGACCCCTCTGGAAACACCATATATTTT. It codes for CASSPPRQDPSGNTIYF.

This chain uses TRBV5-5 with TRBJ2-1; D is unclear. V lost 2 bases, J lost 7 bases, and 19 bases lay in between. Germline V gene data show CDR1 as SGHKS and CDR2 as YYEKEE (reference sequence). The CDR3 consists of 16 residues. The CDR3 bases are TGTGCCAGCAGCTTAGTTTATTTAGTAGCCACGAATGAGCAGTTCTTC. Its protein product is CASSLVYLVATNEQFF.

The rearrangement joins TRBV15 to TRBJ2-5; D may be TRBD2 (6 bases). Gene TRBJ2-7 matches the end of the DNA better, so the J call may be wrong. This CDR3 is 16 amino acids long. Germline V gives CDR1 LNHNV, CDR2 YYDKDF (reference sequence). CDR3 amino acids: CATSIRMGTSNYEQYF. CDR3 coding DNA: TGTGCCACCAGCATAAGAATGGGGACTTCTAATTACGAGCAGTACTTC.

A few counts support this clone. This chain joins TRBV5-6 and TRBJ1-6, with TRBD1 matching 9 bases. V trimming: 0 bases; J trimming: 8 bases; junction bases outside the gene matches: 3. In germline, CDR1 is SGHDT, CDR2 YYEEEE. The CDR3 runs to 15 residues. CDR3 in DNA: TGTGCCAGCAGCTTGGTGGGGACAGGGCATTCACCCCTCCACTTT. It specifies CASSLVGTGHSPLHF.

The chain couples TRBV13 to TRBJ2-7; D remains ambiguous. Germline V gene lookup returns CDR1 PRHDT and CDR2 FYEKMQ (reference sequence). The CDR3 runs 14 residues. Trimming removed 5 bases from V and 0 bases from J, with 11 bases in between. In nucleotides, the CDR3 is TGTGCCAGCAGCCTCATGGAGAGCTCCTACGAGCAGTACTTC. It codes for CASSLMESSYEQYF.

V and J are TRBV7-8 and TRBJ2-3; TRBD2 aligns across 8 bases. V lost 1 base, J lost 4 bases, and 13 bases stayed unmatched. This CDR3 region has 18 residues. Germline loops: CDR1 SGHVS, CDR2 FQNEAQ. The CDR3 region has the DNA TGTGCCAGCAGCTTAGGGATCGGAGCGCGGGAGGCCGCAGATACGCAGTATTTT. It is translated as CASSLGIGAREAADTQYF.

The chain combines TRBV9 with TRBJ2-7, with D uncertain. The CDR3 sequence is 15 residues long. The V end was cut by 4 bases, the J end by 3 bases, with 17 bases between. CDR1 is SGDLS, CDR2 YYNGEE, per germline. The DNA for the CDR3 is TGTGCCAGCAGCCCCCAAAGCCGAGAGAACTACGAGCAGTACTTC. The encoded protein is CASSPQSRENYEQYF.